Presented here are 6 T cell receptor beta chains from one specimen sequenced in a study of cytomegalovirus exposure and HLA in healthy donors. In the PCR, 60 Vbeta and 13 Jbeta primers were used. Some clones are missing from TCRdb's copy, which holds only in-frame ones; the method was immunoSEQ multiplex PCR. The sample yields about 140,000 clones, of which the top ten take up about 0.96%. The sequenced material came from PBMCs. These receptors were taken from a male donor in good health and CMV-seronegative.

The rearrangement uses TRBV9 and TRBJ2-5; D remains unclear. The DNA end favors TRBJ2-7, so the J call may be wrong. The CDR3 has 14 residues. In germline, CDR1 is SGDLS, CDR2 YYNGEE. The CDR3 sequence is CASSLRWGSYEQYF. CDR3 nucleotides: TGTGCCAGCAGCCTAAGATGGGGCTCCTACGAGCAGTACTTC.

V gene TRBV30 combines with J gene TRBJ2-7; D is perhaps TRBD1 (5 bases). Looked up from germline, CDR1 is GTSNPN and CDR2 is SVGIG (reference sequence). This CDR3 region has 16 residues. The germline V and J ends were trimmed by 3 bases and 3 bases, with 21 bases remaining between them. DNA for the CDR3: TGTGCCTGGAGGGGCACGCCAAAGGGGCCCCTCTACGAGCAGTACTTC. The encoded protein is CAWRGTPKGPLYEQYF.

The V call is TRBV28, the J call TRBJ2-7, with D possibly TRBD2 on 5 matching bases. This CDR3 contains 12 residues. Germline CDR1 is MDHEN and CDR2 is SYDVKM. V lost 3 bases and J lost 3, with 6 bases in between. CDR3 residues: CASSFRGYEQYF. The CDR3 DNA reads as TGTGCCAGCAGTTTCCGGGGCTACGAGCAGTACTTC. The variable domain in full, completed from reference TRBV28 and TRBJ2-7, reads DVKVTQSSRYLVKRTGEKVFLECVQDMDHENMFWYRQDPGLGLRLIYFSYDVKMKEKGDIPEGYSVSREKKERFSLILESASTNQTSMYLCASSFRGYEQYFGPGTRLTVT.

The V and J genes are TRBV5-4 and TRBJ2-5; TRBD1 aligns across 7 bases. V gave up 4 bases and J gave up 5 bases; unmatched junction bases: 14. This CDR3 comprises 16 residues. Germline V CDR1 and CDR2: SGHNT, YYREEE (reference sequence). The CDR3 loop reads CASSTDRVNLEETQYF. The CDR3 coding sequence is TGTGCCAGCAGCACAGACAGGGTGAACCTGGAGGAGACCCAGTACTTC.

V gene TRBV7-2 combines with J gene TRBJ2-7, with 13 positions matching TRBD2. J gave up 4 bases and V 2 bases, and 5 bases lay outside the gene matches. The CDR3 has 16 residues. Germline V CDR1 and CDR2: SGHTA, FQGNSA. CDR3 amino acids: CASSLPPGLAGYEQYF. The CDR3 DNA reads as TGTGCCAGCAGCTTACCTCCGGGACTAGCGGGATACGAGCAGTACTTC.

V usage is TRBV4-3 and J usage is TRBJ2-7; D gene uncertain. The V end lost 0 bases, the J end lost 6 bases, and 12 bases lay between the germline ends. Germline lookup yields CDR1 LGHNA and CDR2 YSLEER. This CDR3 is 14 amino acids long. The CDR3 is CASSQEIQVGEQYF. CDR3 nucleotides: TGCGCCAGCAGCCAAGAGATCCAGGTTGGCGAGCAGTACTTC.